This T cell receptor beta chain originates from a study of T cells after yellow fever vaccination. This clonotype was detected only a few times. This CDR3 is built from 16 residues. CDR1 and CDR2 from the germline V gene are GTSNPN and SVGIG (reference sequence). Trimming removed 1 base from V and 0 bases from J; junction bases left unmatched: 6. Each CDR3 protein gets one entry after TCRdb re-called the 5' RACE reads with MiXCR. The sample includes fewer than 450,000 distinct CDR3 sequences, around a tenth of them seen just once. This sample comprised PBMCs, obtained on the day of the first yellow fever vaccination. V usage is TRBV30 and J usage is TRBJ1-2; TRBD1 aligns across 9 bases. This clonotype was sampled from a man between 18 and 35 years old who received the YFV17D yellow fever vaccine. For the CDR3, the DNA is TGTGCCTGGAGTGAGACGTGGGACAGGGCTAACTATGGCTACACCTTC. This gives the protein CAWSETWDRANYGYTF.